The rows below give T cell receptor beta chains drawn from one sample of a study of long-term antiretroviral therapy in people with HIV. Assay used: immunoSEQ multiplex PCR; TCRdb lists only in-frame clones, some missing. The sample lists about 36,000 clones, roughly 80% occurring once. The sequencing here drew on unsorted PBMCs, taken 3.4 years after starting antiretroviral therapy. These receptors originate from a man younger than 45 with HIV. Each CDR3 is given with its conserved first and last residue. Each record gives: J gene, D gene, V gene, clone size, CDR3 protein, CDR3 DNA. The D gene is left open where the match is weak. Size is stated for part of the rows, as once, few or many counts, or as a class when the clone is expanded.

j_gene: TRBJ1-1; d_gene: -; v_gene: TRBV11-2; abundance: -; CDR3aa: CASSLDRLGGMNTEAFF; CDR3nt: TGTGCCAGCAGCTTAGATCGGTTGGGAGGGATGAACACTGAAGCTTTCTTT
j_gene: TRBJ1-2; d_gene: -; v_gene: TRBV27; abundance: -; CDR3aa: CASSLDGGRPLGGYTF; CDR3nt: TGTGCCAGCAGTTTAGATGGCGGACGGCCTTTGGGGGGCTACACCTTC
j_gene: TRBJ1-2; d_gene: -; v_gene: TRBV20-1; abundance: few; CDR3aa: CSVAVPYGYTF; CDR3nt: TGCAGTGTAGCCGTGCCCTATGGCTACACCTTC
j_gene: TRBJ2-3; d_gene: TRBD1; v_gene: TRBV25-1; abundance: -; CDR3aa: CASRKEGAVTDTQYF; CDR3nt: TGTGCCAGCCGCAAAGAGGGGGCTGTGACAGATACGCAGTATTTT
j_gene: TRBJ1-5; d_gene: TRBD1; v_gene: TRBV27; abundance: few; CDR3aa: CASSPRALGQGSNQPQHF; CDR3nt: TGTGCCAGCAGTCCAAGGGCCCTGGGACAGGGAAGCAATCAGCCCCAGCATTTT
j_gene: TRBJ2-7; d_gene: TRBD1; v_gene: TRBV27; abundance: -; CDR3aa: CASSHRDRVTPSTYEQYF; CDR3nt: TGTGCCAGCAGTCACCGGGACAGGGTAACACCGTCTACCTACGAGCAGTACTTC
j_gene: TRBJ2-5; d_gene: TRBD1; v_gene: TRBV5-1; abundance: -; CDR3aa: CASSPLLTGGEETQYF; CDR3nt: TGCGCCAGCAGCCCTCTATTAACAGGGGGCGAAGAGACCCAGTACTTC
j_gene: TRBJ2-3; d_gene: TRBD1; v_gene: TRBV25-1; abundance: -; CDR3aa: CASSEGDRKADTQYF; CDR3nt: TGTGCCAGCAGTGAGGGGGACAGGAAGGCAGATACGCAGTATTTT
j_gene: TRBJ2-2; d_gene: TRBD1; v_gene: TRBV5-5; abundance: -; CDR3aa: CASSPTGTANTGELFF; CDR3nt: TGTGCCAGCAGCCCGACCGGGACAGCGAACACCGGGGAGCTGTTTTTT
j_gene: TRBJ2-1; d_gene: TRBD2; v_gene: TRBV6-4; abundance: -; CDR3aa: CASSEEISAGVYNEQFF; CDR3nt: TGTGCCAGCAGTGAGGAAATTTCGGCGGGAGTGTACAATGAGCAGTTCTTC
j_gene: TRBJ2-2; d_gene: TRBD1; v_gene: TRBV18; abundance: -; CDR3aa: CASSRAGQGSTGELFF; CDR3nt: TGTGCCAGCTCACGGGCCGGACAGGGATCGACCGGGGAGCTGTTTTTT
j_gene: TRBJ2-7; d_gene: -; v_gene: TRBV7-8; abundance: -; CDR3aa: CASSLGEGDFYEQYF; CDR3nt: TGTGCCAGCAGCTTAGGAGAGGGAGATTTCTACGAGCAGTACTTC
j_gene: TRBJ2-2; d_gene: -; v_gene: TRBV5-1; abundance: -; CDR3aa: CASSSSTGNTGELFF; CDR3nt: TGCGCCAGCAGCTCGAGTACAGGCAACACCGGGGAGCTGTTTTTT
j_gene: TRBJ2-5; d_gene: -; v_gene: TRBV7-9; abundance: -; CDR3aa: CASSLWRGVQETQYF; CDR3nt: TGTGCCAGCAGCCTATGGCGGGGAGTCCAAGAGACCCAGTACTTC
j_gene: TRBJ2-1; d_gene: -; v_gene: TRBV7-6; abundance: -; CDR3aa: CASSLASGDEQFF; CDR3nt: TGTGCCAGCAGCTTAGCGTCCGGGGATGAGCAGTTCTTC
j_gene: TRBJ2-5; d_gene: TRBD2; v_gene: TRBV7-8; abundance: once; CDR3aa: CASSLGLAVQETQYF; CDR3nt: TGTGCCAGCAGCTTGGGACTAGCGGTACAAGAGACCCAGTACTTC
j_gene: TRBJ2-1; d_gene: -; v_gene: TRBV19; abundance: -; CDR3aa: CASKNDQTYNEQFF; CDR3nt: TGTGCCAGTAAAAATGACCAAACCTACAATGAGCAGTTCTTC
j_gene: TRBJ2-7; d_gene: -; v_gene: TRBV18; abundance: -; CDR3aa: CASSPDRSSGSYEQYF; CDR3nt: TGTGCCAGCTCACCAGATCGGTCGTCCGGCTCCTACGAGCAGTACTTC
j_gene: TRBJ2-7; d_gene: TRBD2; v_gene: TRBV13; abundance: -; CDR3aa: CASSRGTSSYEQYF; CDR3nt: TGTGCCAGCAGCAGGGGGACTAGCAGCTACGAGCAGTACTTC
j_gene: TRBJ2-7; d_gene: TRBD2; v_gene: TRBV28; abundance: -; CDR3aa: CASSWETSGDYEQYF; CDR3nt: TGTGCCAGCAGTTGGGAGACTAGCGGGGACTACGAGCAGTACTTC
j_gene: TRBJ1-6; d_gene: -; v_gene: TRBV28; abundance: -; CDR3aa: CASSFGAANSPLHF; CDR3nt: TGTGCCAGCAGTTTTGGGGCAGCTAATTCACCCCTCCACTTT
j_gene: TRBJ2-7; d_gene: -; v_gene: TRBV13; abundance: -; CDR3aa: CASSPPGEEGEQYF; CDR3nt: TGTGCCAGCAGCCCCCCCGGGGAGGAGGGCGAGCAGTACTTC
j_gene: TRBJ2-7; d_gene: -; v_gene: TRBV7-9; abundance: few; CDR3aa: CASSLDGPYEQYF; CDR3nt: TGTGCCAGCAGCCTTGACGGTCCATACGAGCAGTACTTC
j_gene: TRBJ2-1; d_gene: -; v_gene: TRBV5-1; abundance: -; CDR3aa: CASSLGGAGYNEQFF; CDR3nt: TGCGCCAGCAGCTTGGGGGGCGCAGGGTACAATGAGCAGTTCTTC
j_gene: TRBJ2-2; d_gene: TRBD2; v_gene: TRBV7-6; abundance: -; CDR3aa: CASSLSSGINTGELFF; CDR3nt: TGTGCCAGCAGCTTAAGTAGCGGGATAAACACCGGGGAGCTGTTTTTT
j_gene: TRBJ2-7; d_gene: -; v_gene: TRBV5-6; abundance: once; CDR3aa: CASSPGPAFWYEQYF; CDR3nt: TGTGCCAGCAGCCCTGGACCCGCTTTTTGGTACGAGCAGTACTTC
j_gene: TRBJ2-7; d_gene: -; v_gene: TRBV7-2; abundance: -; CDR3aa: CASSLEQVYSYEQYF; CDR3nt: TGTGCCAGCAGCTTAGAACAGGTGTACTCCTACGAGCAGTACTTC
j_gene: TRBJ1-4; d_gene: -; v_gene: TRBV5-5; abundance: -; CDR3aa: CASSSQGKLFF; CDR3nt: TGTGCCAGCAGCAGCCAGGGAAAACTGTTTTTT
j_gene: TRBJ2-4; d_gene: TRBD2; v_gene: TRBV9; abundance: -; CDR3aa: CASSASGDYFDIQYF; CDR3nt: TGTGCCAGCAGCGCCTCGGGGGACTATTTTGACATTCAGTACTTC
j_gene: TRBJ2-7; d_gene: -; v_gene: TRBV19; abundance: -; CDR3aa: CASSSQTGNSYEQYF; CDR3nt: TGTGCCAGTAGTTCCCAAACAGGGAACTCCTACGAGCAGTACTTC
j_gene: TRBJ2-5; d_gene: TRBD2; v_gene: TRBV11-2; abundance: -; CDR3aa: CASSLDGTSRQTQYF; CDR3nt: TGTGCCAGCAGCTTAGACGGGACTAGTCGACAGACCCAGTACTTC
j_gene: TRBJ1-2; d_gene: TRBD1; v_gene: TRBV30; abundance: -; CDR3aa: CAWSLGQAYYGYTF; CDR3nt: TGTGCCTGGAGTCTAGGACAGGCCTACTATGGCTACACCTTC
j_gene: TRBJ2-3; d_gene: -; v_gene: TRBV18; abundance: once; CDR3aa: CASSPWSIMGQYF; CDR3nt: TGTGCCAGCTCACCATGGAGTATAATGGGGCAGTATTTT
j_gene: TRBJ2-2; d_gene: -; v_gene: TRBV6-6; abundance: -; CDR3aa: CASSYGVSGELFF; CDR3nt: TGTGCCAGCAGTTACGGGGTATCCGGGGAGCTGTTTTTT
j_gene: TRBJ2-1; d_gene: -; v_gene: TRBV5-1; abundance: -; CDR3aa: CASSLVPGENNEQFF; CDR3nt: TGCGCCAGCAGCTTGGTCCCAGGGGAGAACAATGAGCAGTTCTTC
j_gene: TRBJ2-7; d_gene: -; v_gene: TRBV14; abundance: -; CDR3aa: CASSQYSSYEQYF; CDR3nt: TGTGCCAGCAGCCAGTACAGCTCCTACGAGCAGTACTTC
j_gene: TRBJ2-2; d_gene: -; v_gene: TRBV4-3; abundance: few; CDR3aa: CASSQDQGNTGELFF; CDR3nt: TGCGCCAGCAGCCAAGATCAGGGGAACACCGGGGAGCTGTTTTTT
j_gene: TRBJ2-5; d_gene: -; v_gene: TRBV5-1; abundance: few; CDR3aa: CASSLWGDSYQETQYF; CDR3nt: TGCGCCAGCAGCCTTTGGGGGGACAGTTACCAAGAGACCCAGTACTTC
j_gene: TRBJ2-1; d_gene: -; v_gene: TRBV19; abundance: -; CDR3aa: CASTRDGVEQFF; CDR3nt: TGTGCCAGTACGCGCGATGGGGTTGAGCAGTTCTTC
j_gene: TRBJ2-7; d_gene: -; v_gene: TRBV28; abundance: -; CDR3aa: CASSFQGSGGVHEQYF; CDR3nt: TGTGCCAGCAGTTTCCAGGGGAGTGGAGGGGTCCACGAGCAGTACTTC
j_gene: TRBJ2-3; d_gene: -; v_gene: TRBV7-7; abundance: -; CDR3aa: CASSRGGGGTDTQYF; CDR3nt: TGTGCTAGCAGTCGGGGCGGAGGGGGCACAGATACGCAGTATTTT
j_gene: TRBJ1-1; d_gene: -; v_gene: TRBV7-3; abundance: -; CDR3aa: CASSFSGPNTEAFF; CDR3nt: TGTGCCAGCAGCTTTTCGGGCCCGAACACTGAAGCTTTCTTT
j_gene: TRBJ2-1; d_gene: TRBD2; v_gene: TRBV27; abundance: -; CDR3aa: CASAATSHYNEQFF; CDR3nt: TGTGCCAGCGCAGCGACTAGCCACTACAATGAGCAGTTCTTC
j_gene: TRBJ2-7; d_gene: TRBD1; v_gene: TRBV28; abundance: -; CDR3aa: CASSLGYRGEQYF; CDR3nt: TGTGCCAGCAGTTTAGGATACAGGGGCGAGCAGTACTTC